This T cell receptor beta chain was identified in a study of hypomethylating agent response in myelodysplastic syndrome. CDR1 is SNHLY and CDR2 is FYNNEI in the germline V gene. The CDR3 has 16 amino acids. The assay was immunoSEQ multiplex PCR, and TCRdb's table has in-frame clones only and misses some. This table holds a few thousand clones, 80% to 85% found once. Concerning this clone itself: At one end the junction does not follow the germline gene, possibly because of a read error.

This receptor was obtained from a human donor with myelodysplastic syndrome. Sequenced material: bone marrow, taken before or after starting hypomethylating agent treatment for myelodysplastic syndrome (not recorded which). This chain joins TRBV2 and TRBJ2-2, with TRBD1 matching 9 bases. CDR3 protein: CASIEQGATNTGELFF. The CDR3 nucleotides read TGTGCCAGCATTGAACAGGGGGCGACGAACACCGGGGAGCTGTTTTTT.